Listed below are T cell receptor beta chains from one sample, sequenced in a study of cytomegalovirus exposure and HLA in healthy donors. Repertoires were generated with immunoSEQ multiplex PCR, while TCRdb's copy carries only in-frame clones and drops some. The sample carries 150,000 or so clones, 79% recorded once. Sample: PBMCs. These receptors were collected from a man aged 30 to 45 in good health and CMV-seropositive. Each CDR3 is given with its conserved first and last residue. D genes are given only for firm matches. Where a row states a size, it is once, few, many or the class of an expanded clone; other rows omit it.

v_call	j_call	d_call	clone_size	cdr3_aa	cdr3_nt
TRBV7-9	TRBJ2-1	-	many	CASSADRSSYNEQFF	TGTGCCAGCAGCGCAGACCGGAGCTCCTACAATGAGCAGTTCTTC
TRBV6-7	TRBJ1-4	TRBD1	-	CASRFGDREIMGLNEKLFF	TGTGCCAGCAGATTTGGGGACAGGGAGATAATGGGCCTTAATGAAAAACTGTTTTTT
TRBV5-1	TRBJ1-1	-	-	CASSSQLRVGTEAFF	TGCGCCAGCAGCTCCCAACTCAGGGTAGGGACTGAAGCTTTCTTT
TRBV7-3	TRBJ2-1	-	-	CASSSTPRNEQFF	TGTGCCAGCAGCTCTACACCGCGGAATGAGCAGTTCTTC
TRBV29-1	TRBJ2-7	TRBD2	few	CSVLGSGKLGREQYF	TGCAGCGTTCTAGGTAGCGGGAAGCTCGGGCGAGAGCAGTACTTC
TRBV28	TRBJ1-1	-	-	CATRGGGRSEAFF	TGTGCCACCCGCGGGGGAGGGAGGTCTGAAGCTTTCTTT
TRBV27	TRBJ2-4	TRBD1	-	CATKDRGGKNIQYF	TGTGCCACCAAGGACAGGGGAGGCAAAAACATTCAGTACTTC
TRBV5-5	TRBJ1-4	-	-	CASTPYSLQQEKLFF	TGTGCCAGCACCCCCTACAGCTTACAACAGGAAAAACTGTTTTTT
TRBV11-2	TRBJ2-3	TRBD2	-	CASSLDMTRGGDTQYF	TGTGCCAGCAGCTTAGATATGACTCGGGGGGGAGATACGCAGTATTTT
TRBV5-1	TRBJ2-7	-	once	CASSSAPSVYEQYF	TGCGCCAGCAGCTCCGCTCCGTCGGTCTACGAGCAGTACTTC
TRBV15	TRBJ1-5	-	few	CATSLQGSSNQPQHF	TGTGCCACCAGCTTACAGGGATCGAGCAATCAGCCCCAGCATTTT
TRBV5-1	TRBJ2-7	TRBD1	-	CASSAGQGGTYEQYF	TGCGCCAGCAGCGCGGGACAGGGGGGCACCTACGAGCAGTACTTC
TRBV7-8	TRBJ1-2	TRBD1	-	CASSLDRGYGYTF	TGTGCCAGCAGCCTTGACAGGGGCTATGGCTACACCTTC
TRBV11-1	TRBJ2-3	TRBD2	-	CASSSTTGGPDTQYF	TGTGCCAGCAGCTCGACGACGGGGGGGCCAGATACGCAGTATTTT
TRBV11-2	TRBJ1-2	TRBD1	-	CASSPTGGADYGYTF	TGTGCCAGCAGTCCTACAGGGGGCGCTGACTATGGCTACACCTTC
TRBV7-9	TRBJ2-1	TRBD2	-	CASSPRLAPYNEQFF	TGTGCCAGCAGCCCGAGACTAGCGCCCTACAATGAGCAGTTCTTC
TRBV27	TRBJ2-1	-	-	CASSLSGQISYNEQFF	TGTGCCAGCAGTTTATCCGGACAGATCTCCTACAATGAGCAGTTCTTC
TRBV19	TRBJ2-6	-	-	CASSIGWGLGANVLTF	TGTGCCAGTAGTATTGGATGGGGGCTCGGGGCCAACGTCCTGACTTTC
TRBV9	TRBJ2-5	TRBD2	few	CASSVDSGRGETQYF	TGTGCCAGCAGCGTAGACAGCGGGAGGGGGGAGACCCAGTACTTC
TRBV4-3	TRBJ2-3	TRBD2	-	CASSQGFGGTDTQYF	TGCGCCAGCAGCCAAGGATTCGGGGGGACAGATACGCAGTATTTT
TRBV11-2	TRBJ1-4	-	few	CASSSSRGGAGNEKLFF	TGTGCCAGCAGCTCCTCCCGGGGGGGGGCCGGTAATGAAAAACTGTTTTTT
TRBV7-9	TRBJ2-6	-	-	CASSPRGARSGANVLTF	TGTGCCAGCAGCCCCAGGGGGGCACGCTCTGGGGCCAACGTCCTGACTTTC
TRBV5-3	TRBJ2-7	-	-	CARSPRSGHKPSYEQYF	TGTGCCAGAAGCCCCAGGTCGGGACACAAACCCTCCTACGAGCAGTACTTC
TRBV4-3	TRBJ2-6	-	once	CASSPRPNRERGGANVLTF	TGCGCCAGCAGCCCCCGTCCCAACAGGGAAAGGGGCGGGGCCAACGTCCTGACTTTC
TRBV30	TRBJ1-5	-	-	CAWGSYSNQPQHF	TGTGCCTGGGGGAGCTATAGCAATCAGCCCCAGCATTTT
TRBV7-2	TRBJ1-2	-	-	CASSWEGFTNYGYTF	TGTGCCAGCAGCTGGGAGGGTTTTACTAACTATGGCTACACCTTC
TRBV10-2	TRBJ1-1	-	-	CASRRSAGDTEAFF	TGCGCCAGCAGGAGGTCCGCTGGCGACACTGAAGCTTTCTTT
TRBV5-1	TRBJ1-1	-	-	CASSWGGGSADEAFF	TGCGCCAGCAGCTGGGGTGGGGGGTCAGCGGATGAAGCTTTCTTT
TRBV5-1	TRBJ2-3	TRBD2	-	CASSLGAGGPADTQYF	TGCGCCAGCAGCTTGGGGGCGGGAGGGCCGGCAGATACGCAGTATTTT
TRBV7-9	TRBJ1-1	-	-	CASSLEGMTEAFF	TGTGCCAGCAGCTTGGAGGGGATGACTGAAGCTTTCTTT
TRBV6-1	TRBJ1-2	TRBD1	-	CASSEGTAGAYGYTF	TGTGCCAGCAGTGAGGGGACAGCAGGCGCCTATGGCTACACCTTC
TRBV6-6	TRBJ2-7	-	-	CASSYFLEGSWGEQYF	TGTGCCAGCAGTTACTTCTTGGAGGGCAGCTGGGGAGAGCAGTACTTC
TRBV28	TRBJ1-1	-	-	CASSLIRAEAFF	TGTGCCAGCAGTTTAATCCGGGCTGAAGCTTTCTTT
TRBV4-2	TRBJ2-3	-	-	CASSQATGRRADTQYF	TGTGCCAGCAGCCAAGCAACGGGGAGGAGGGCAGATACGCAGTATTTT
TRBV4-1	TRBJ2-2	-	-	CASSQVGGRIANTGELFF	TGCGCCAGCAGCCAGGTGGGGGGGCGGATCGCGAACACCGGGGAGCTGTTTTTT